One sample yielded the 26 T cell receptor beta chains listed below, sequenced in a study of blood T cell repertoires in COVID-19. Sequencing was performed with immunoSEQ multiplex PCR; in TCRdb, only in-frame clones are kept and a portion is missing. The sample lists fewer than 250,000 clones, approximately 82% occurring once. Sequenced: peripheral blood. The receptors derive from a woman in her 70s with active or convalescent COVID-19.

The chain links TRBV6-5 to TRBJ2-1; D is unresolved. Germline CDR1 is MNHEY and CDR2 is SVGAGI. V lost 8 bases and J 8 bases, leaving 13 bases between the germline ends. There are 12 residues in the CDR3. CDR3 amino acids: CASSLSGHEQFF. CDR3 bases: TGTGCCAGCTCCCTTAGTGGTCATGAGCAGTTCTTC.

The chain carries TRBV7-6 and TRBJ1-1; TRBD1 might be the D (6 bases). With 5 bases removed from V and 4 bases from J, the gap between germline ends came to 23 bases. The CDR3 sequence is 17 residues long. CDR1 is SGHVS, CDR2 FNYEAQ, per germline. The CDR3 here is CASSRETGRGKGTEAFF. The CDR3 DNA reads TGTGCCAGCAGCCGAGAGACAGGCCGGGGAAAGGGCACTGAAGCTTTCTTT.

This sequence joins TRBV19 and TRBJ1-2; D is unresolved. Germline CDR1 reads LNHDA; CDR2 reads SQIVND (reference sequence). Trimming took 6 bases from V and 8 from J, leaving 16 bases between them. This CDR3 comprises 13 residues. In nucleotides, the CDR3 is TGTGCCAGTAGCCCCATGAGTTTGGGCGGCTACACCTTC. Encoded protein: CASSPMSLGGYTF.

J is TRBJ2-3 and V is TRBV14; no clear D gene. Trimming cost V 5 bases and J 2 bases, with 11 bases left between them. This CDR3 comprises 14 residues. CDR1 is SGHDN and CDR2 is FVKESK in the germline V gene. The CDR3 reads CASSASYVTDTQYF. CDR3 in DNA: TGTGCCAGCAGCGCCTCCTACGTCACAGATACGCAGTATTTT.

The gene calls are TRBV3-1 (or the pseudogene TRBV3-2) and TRBJ1-3; 7 bases map to TRBD1. Unmatched junction bases numbered 3, after V lost 2 bases and J lost 11 bases. CDR1 and CDR2 from the germline V gene are LGHDT and YNNKEL (reference sequence). The CDR3 loop spans 12 amino acids. The CDR3 DNA follows: TGTGCCAGCAGCCAATTACAGGGGCCCATATATTTT. As protein: CASSQLQGPIYF.

The chain recombines TRBV18 with TRBJ1-2; D remains ambiguous. V lost 5 bases, J lost 0 bases, and 10 bases lay in between. The CDR3 runs 14 residues. Germline assignment: CDR1 KGHSH and CDR2 LQKENI. CDR3 amino acids: CASSYNPANYGYTF. The CDR3 region has the DNA TGTGCCAGCTCATACAACCCAGCTAACTATGGCTACACCTTC. The variable domain in full, completed from reference TRBV18 and TRBJ1-2, reads NAGVMQNPRHLVRRRGQEARLRCSPMKGHSHVYWYRQLPEEGLKFMVYLQKENIIDESGMPKERFSAEFPKEGPSILRIQQVVRGDSAAYFCASSYNPANYGYTFGSGTRLTVV.

The CDR3 here is CASSQVERVTYNEQFF. DNA for the CDR3: TGTGCCAGCAGCCAAGTGGAGCGGGTGACGTACAATGAGCAGTTCTTC. The V and J genes are TRBV4-2 and TRBJ2-1; a possible D gene is TRBD2 (6 bases). Germline V gene lookup returns CDR1 LGHNA and CDR2 YNFKEQ. The CDR3 consists of 16 residues. Trimming removed 1 base at V and 4 bases at J, with 14 bases between.

The chain recombines TRBV10-3 with TRBJ1-6; TRBD1 might be the D (5 bases). Looked up from germline, CDR1 is ENHRY and CDR2 is SYGVKD. V was clipped by 4 bases and J by 7 bases, with 11 bases between them. This CDR3 comprises 14 residues. The CDR3 region has the DNA TGTGCCATCAGTGGTGCAGGGAAAAATTCACCCCTCCACTTT. Translated: CAISGAGKNSPLHF.

This clone was counted once. The sample carries other DNA sequences with the same CDR3. V and J are TRBV5-1 and TRBJ2-3, with D tentatively TRBD1 (7 bases). V was trimmed by 0 bases and J by 3 bases, leaving 8 bases between them. The CDR3 loop spans 14 amino acids. Germline-derived CDR1 and CDR2 are SGHRS and YFSETQ. CDR3 nucleotides: TGCGCCAGCAGCTTGGCAGGGGGGACAGATACGCAGTATTTT. Translating it yields CASSLAGGTDTQYF.

This chain uses TRBV10-2 with TRBJ1-3, with a weak D call TRBD1 (6 bases). V was pared by 1 base and J by 3 bases, with 13 bases between. CDR3 size: 16 residues. Germline loops: CDR1 WSHSY, CDR2 SAAADI. The CDR3 protein is CASSEWGTSFGNTIYF. Written as DNA, the CDR3 is TGCGCCAGCAGTGAGTGGGGGACATCCTTTGGAAACACCATATATTTT.

The chain combines TRBV2 with TRBJ2-6; D uncertain. The germline V and J ends were trimmed by 4 bases and 3 bases, with 10 bases remaining between them. Germline V gene sequence: CDR1 SNHLY, CDR2 FYNNEI. The CDR3 has 15 residues. CDR3 residues: CASSAELVGANVLTF. The CDR3 DNA reads TGTGCCAGCAGTGCGGAGTTAGTTGGGGCCAACGTCCTGACTTTC. The entire variable domain, with the rest obtained from reference TRBV2 and TRBJ2-6, is as follows: EPEVTQTPSHQVTQMGQEVILRCVPISNHLYFYWYRQILGQKVEFLVSFYNNEISEKSEIFDDQFSVERPDGSNFTLKIRSTKLEDSAMYFCASSAELVGANVLTFGAGSRLTVL.

This clone was detected a few times. The V and J genes are TRBV6-7 and TRBJ2-7; D is perhaps TRBD1 (6 bases). TRBV6-7 is known as an ORF, though its function is uncertain. The CDR3 totals 15 residues. Trimming pared 6 bases from V and 0 bases from J, leaving 15 bases between. CDR3 sequence reads: CASRQGTNDSYEQYF. CDR3 DNA: TGTGCCAGCAGGCAGGGGACAAATGACTCCTACGAGCAGTACTTC.

Only one count was recorded for this clone. J is TRBJ2-1 and V is TRBV7-9; 7 bases are a match to TRBD2. Germline CDR1 SEHNR, CDR2 FQNEAQ (reference sequence). The V and J ends lost 3 bases and 6 bases, in that order; junction bases with no gene match: 8. This CDR3 has 15 amino acids. The CDR3 DNA is TGTGCCAGCAGCTTGAGGAGCGGGATTATCAATGAGCAGTTCTTC. It is translated as CASSLRSGIINEQFF.

Only one count was recorded for this clone. The chain combines TRBV2 with TRBJ2-7, with no clear D. Germline V gene data show CDR1 as SNHLY and CDR2 as FYNNEI. V shed 6 bases and J shed 0 bases, with 3 bases lying between them. The CDR3 is 11 residues long. The CDR3, as DNA: TGTGCCAGCAGGAGCTCCTACGAGCAGTACTTC. Translating gives CASRSSYEQYF.

This chain links TRBV7-8 with TRBJ1-5; 7 bases line up with TRBD1. Trimming took 1 base from V and 6 from J; bases not matched to a gene: 9. This CDR3 contains 16 residues. Germline-derived CDR1 and CDR2 are SGHVS and FQNEAQ. The CDR3: CASSLGQGQVSQPQHF. The CDR3 DNA sequence: TGTGCCAGCAGCTTAGGACAGGGTCAAGTAAGTCAGCCCCAGCATTTT.

The rearrangement joins TRBV4-2 to TRBJ2-5; 11 bases line up with TRBD2. V lost 1 base to trimming and J lost 1 base; unmatched junction nucleotides: 5. Per the germline V gene, CDR1 is LGHNA and CDR2 is YNFKEQ. The CDR3 is 17 amino acids. CDR3 amino acids: CASSQGDSGRGQETQYF. The CDR3 bases are TGTGCCAGCAGCCAAGGGGATAGCGGGAGGGGCCAAGAGACCCAGTACTTC.

The CDR3 DNA reads TGCGCCAGCAGCTTCAGGAATCAGCCCCAGCATTTT. Amino acid sequence: CASSFRNQPQHF. The chain uses TRBV5-1 and TRBJ1-5; no definite D call. Germline V gene lookup returns CDR1 SGHRS and CDR2 YFSETQ. The CDR3 is 12 amino acids. V lost 2 bases and J lost 4, with 4 bases in between.

This rearrangement joins TRBV30 to TRBJ2-5; 15 bases are shared with TRBD2. Unmatched junction bases numbered 10, after V lost 3 bases and J lost 5 bases. Germline CDR1 GTSNPN, CDR2 SVGIG (reference sequence). This CDR3 has 17 amino acids. The CDR3 spells CAWSPGLAGGPGETQYF. The CDR3 region has the DNA TGTGCCTGGAGCCCCGGACTAGCGGGAGGGCCGGGGGAGACCCAGTACTTC. The complete variable domain, with remaining parts taken from reference TRBV30 and TRBJ2-5, reads SQTIHQWPATLVQPVGSPLSLECTVEGTSNPNLYWYRQAAGRGLQLLFYSVGIGQISSEVPQNLSASRPQDRQFILSSKKLLLSDSGFYLCAWSPGLAGGPGETQYFGPGTRLLVL.

The V gene is TRBV3-1 (or the pseudogene TRBV3-2), the J gene TRBJ1-4; unclear D gene. Trimming took 4 bases from V and 8 from J, leaving 5 bases between them. From germline, CDR1 is LGHDT and CDR2 YNNKEL (reference sequence). The CDR3 consists of 11 residues. CDR3 in DNA: TGTGCCAGCAGCCGGAGGGAAAAACTGTTTTTT. This translates into CASSRREKLFF.

V and J are TRBV29-1 and TRBJ2-1; TRBD1 is a possible D gene (5 bases). CDR1 is SQVTM and CDR2 is ANQGSEA in the germline V gene. Between the trimmed V and J ends, which lost 3 bases and 0 bases, there was a span of 15 bases. The CDR3 runs 16 residues. The CDR3 DNA reads as TGCAGCGTTGAGCGCGCAGACAGTGCCTCCTACAATGAGCAGTTCTTC. This sequence encodes CSVERADSASYNEQFF.

The V and J genes are TRBV5-6 and TRBJ2-1; D may be TRBD1 (5 bases). V gave up 4 bases and J gave up 10 bases, with 12 bases separating them. The germline gives CDR1 SGHDT, CDR2 YYEEEE. This CDR3 contains 12 residues. The CDR3 region is CASSMTAWEQFF. The CDR3 DNA reads as TGTGCCAGCAGCATGACAGCCTGGGAGCAGTTCTTC.

The chain has TRBV27 and TRBJ2-5, with 7 bases fitting TRBD1. CDR1 MNHEY and CDR2 SMNVEV come from the germline V gene (reference sequence). The CDR3 runs to 15 residues. The J segment lost 2 bases and the V segment lost 5 bases, leaving 8 bases of the junction unmatched. In DNA, the CDR3 is TGTGCCAGCAGTATCACTCGACAGGGACAAGAGACCCAGTACTTC. Its translation: CASSITRQGQETQYF.

The rearrangement uses TRBV18 and TRBJ2-5; D not resolved. Looked up from germline, CDR1 is KGHSH and CDR2 is LQKENI. This CDR3 is 12 amino acids long. V lost 0 bases and J lost 5, with 4 bases in between. The CDR3 region has the DNA TGTGCCAGCTCACCACCGGGCGAGACCCAGTACTTC. It specifies CASSPPGETQYF.

V and J are TRBV28 and TRBJ2-5; 8 nucleotides agree with TRBD1. This CDR3 has 14 amino acids. Germline V gene data show CDR1 as MDHEN and CDR2 as SYDVKM. The ends lost 4 bases at V and 4 bases at J; junction bases unmatched: 5. The DNA of the CDR3 is TGTGCCAGCAGTTCCCCAACAGGGGGAGAGACCCAGTACTTC. Its protein is CASSSPTGGETQYF.

The rearrangement joins TRBV11-2 to TRBJ2-7; 11 bases are a match to TRBD2. V trimming: 3 bases; J trimming: 2 bases; junction bases outside the gene matches: 3. CDR3 length equals 15 residues. Germline CDR1 reads SGHAT; CDR2 reads FQNNGV. In nucleotides, the CDR3 is TGTGCCAGCAGCTTCTATAGCGGGGGGGCCTACGAGCAGTACTTC. As protein: CASSFYSGGAYEQYF.

The chain joins TRBV7-9 to TRBJ2-1, with TRBD2 identical over 12 bases. CDR3 length equals 15 residues. Germline V gives CDR1 SEHNR, CDR2 FQNEAQ (reference sequence). Trimming took 0 bases from V and 9 from J; bases not matched to a gene: 3. In DNA, the CDR3 is TGTGCCAGCAGCTTAGCGCTAGCGGGAGGGCCTGAGCAGTTCTTC. It codes for CASSLALAGGPEQFF.